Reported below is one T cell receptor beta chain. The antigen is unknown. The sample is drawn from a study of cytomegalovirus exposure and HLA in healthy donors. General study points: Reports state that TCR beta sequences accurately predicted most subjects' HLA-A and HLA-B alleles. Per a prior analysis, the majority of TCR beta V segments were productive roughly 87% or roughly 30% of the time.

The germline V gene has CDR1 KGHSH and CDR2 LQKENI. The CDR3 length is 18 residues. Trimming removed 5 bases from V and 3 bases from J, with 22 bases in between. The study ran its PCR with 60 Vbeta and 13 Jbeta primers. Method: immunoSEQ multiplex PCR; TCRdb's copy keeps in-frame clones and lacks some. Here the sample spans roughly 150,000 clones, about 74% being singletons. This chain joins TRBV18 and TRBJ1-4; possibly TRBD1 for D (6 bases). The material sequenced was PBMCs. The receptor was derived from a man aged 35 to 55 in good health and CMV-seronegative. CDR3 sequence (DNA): TGTGCCAGCTCATCCACTCTAGGGGGAATAATGGCTAATGAAAAACTGTTTTTT. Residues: CASSSTLGGIMANEKLFF. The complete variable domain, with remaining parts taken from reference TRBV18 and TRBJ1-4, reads NAGVMQNPRHLVRRRGQEARLRCSPMKGHSHVYWYRQLPEEGLKFMVYLQKENIIDESGMPKERFSAEFPKEGPSILRIQQVVRGDSAAYFCASSSTLGGIMANEKLFFGSGTQLSVL.